This T cell receptor beta chain was sequenced in a study of CXCR3-negative and CXCR3-positive naive CD8 T cells. Regarding the study as a whole: TRBV-TRBJ usage was similar across naive CXCR3 subsets but distinct in memory cells. Naive cells with CXCR3 showed TRB CDR3s that were more hydrophobic than those in CXCR3-negative naive cells.

This CDR3 region has 15 residues. Germline CDR1 is ENHRY and CDR2 is SYGVKD. The method, 5' RACE with UMI labels, was used to prepare the TRB cDNA libraries. From the 5' RACE reads, TCRdb lists one entry per CDR3 protein and no DNA. There are tens of thousands of distinct CDR3 sequences in the sample, with nearly 0.85% held by the top ten. About this clonotype: Its specificity is unknown.

A CD45RO-CCR7+CD27+CD95- profile was what naive CD8+ T cells displayed. The clonotype comes from a human donor in good health. Some clones in this sample may be carry-over from other donors' samples. V gene TRBV10-3 combines with J gene TRBJ2-7; TCRdb selects TRBD2, and the lack of DNA leaves this call unchecked. The material sequenced was naive CXCR3+ CD8+ T cells from blood. This sample's subset: CD45RO-CCR7+CD27+CD95- naive CD8+ T cells expressing CXCR3 (TNR3+). CDR3 amino acids: CAISEWEAGNYEQYF.